The 5 T cell receptor beta chains below all came from one sample that was sequenced in a study of cytomegalovirus exposure and HLA in healthy donors. Primers included in the PCR were 60 Vbeta and 13 Jbeta primers. Only in-frame clones appear in the TCRdb table, and some are missing; sequencing was by immunoSEQ multiplex PCR. The table includes 200,000 to 250,000 clones, around 80% detected once. Sequencing input: PBMCs. The receptor set was obtained from a man aged 35-49 years in good health and CMV-seronegative.

In its sample, this clone was seen once. The chain links TRBV7-9 to TRBJ2-5, with TRBD2 identical over 9 bases. The DNA matches TRBJ2-7 better at its end, which makes the J call doubtful. The CDR3 has 15 amino acids. Germline V CDR1 and CDR2: SEHNR, FQNEAQ (reference sequence). The CDR3, as DNA: TGTGCCAGCAGCTTAGCGTCTAGCGGGGACTACGAGCAGTACTTC. Its protein product is CASSLASSGDYEQYF.

V is TRBV4-3 and J is TRBJ2-7; 7 positions agree with TRBD2. V trimming: 0 bases; J trimming: 7 bases; junction bases outside the gene matches: 9. CDR3 length equals 15 residues. Germline lookup yields CDR1 LGHNA and CDR2 YSLEER. DNA for the CDR3: TGCGCCAGCAGCCAAGATCTTCGGCGGGGGAAGGAGCAGTACTTC. Protein product: CASSQDLRRGKEQYF.

The genes are TRBV7-2 and TRBJ2-7, with a tentative D call TRBD1 (6 bases). Germline-derived CDR1 and CDR2 are SGHTA and FQGNSA. Trimming cost V 5 bases and J 0 bases, with 11 bases left between them. The CDR3 runs 14 residues. CDR3: CASSGYRDSYEQYF. For the CDR3, the DNA is TGTGCCAGCAGCGGTTACAGGGACTCCTACGAGCAGTACTTC.

CDR3 region: CASSLGGIVVQGTGELFF. The CDR3 nucleotides are TGTGCCAGTAGTCTCGGGGGTATAGTAGTACAGGGGACCGGGGAGCTGTTTTTT. The chain links TRBV19 to TRBJ2-2, with a possible D match to TRBD1 (7 bases). Germline loops: CDR1 LNHDA, CDR2 SQIVND (reference sequence). Trimming pared 5 bases from V and 5 bases from J, leaving 24 bases between. The CDR3 spans 18 residues.

This clone has a handful of counts. V is TRBV5-6 and J is TRBJ2-7; D unclear. Germline V lookup: CDR1 SGHDT, CDR2 YYEEEE. With 4 bases removed from V and 5 bases from J, the gap between germline ends came to 13 bases. The CDR3 extends over 13 amino acids. The DNA for the CDR3 is TGTGCCAGCAGCCCAGGCACCGCCGACGAGCAGTACTTC. This gives the protein CASSPGTADEQYF. Together with reference TRBV5-6 and TRBJ2-7, the CDR3 gives the full variable domain: DAGVTQSPTHLIKTRGQQVTLRCSPKSGHDTVSWYQQALGQGPQFIFQYYEEEERQRGNFPDRFSGHQFPNYSSELNVNALLLGDSALYLCASSPGTADEQYFGPGTRLTVT.